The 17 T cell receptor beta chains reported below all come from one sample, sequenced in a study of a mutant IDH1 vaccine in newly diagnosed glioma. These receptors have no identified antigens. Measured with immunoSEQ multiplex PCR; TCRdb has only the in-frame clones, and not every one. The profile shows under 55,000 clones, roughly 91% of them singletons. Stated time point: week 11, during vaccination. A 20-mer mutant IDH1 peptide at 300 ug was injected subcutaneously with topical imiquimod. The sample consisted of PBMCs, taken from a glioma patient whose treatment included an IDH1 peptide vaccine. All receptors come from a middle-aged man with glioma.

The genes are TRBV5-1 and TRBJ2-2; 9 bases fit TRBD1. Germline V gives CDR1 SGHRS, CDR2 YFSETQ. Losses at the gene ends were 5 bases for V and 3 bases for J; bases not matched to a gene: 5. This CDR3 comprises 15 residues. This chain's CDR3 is CASRPGQGYTGELFF. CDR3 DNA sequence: TGCGCCAGCAGACCGGGACAGGGTTACACCGGGGAGCTGTTTTTT.

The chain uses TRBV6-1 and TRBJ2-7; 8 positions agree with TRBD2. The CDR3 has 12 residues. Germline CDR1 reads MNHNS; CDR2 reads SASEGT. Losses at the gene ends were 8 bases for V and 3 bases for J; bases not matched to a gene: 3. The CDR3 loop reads CASGTSSYEQYF. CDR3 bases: TGTGCCAGCGGGACTAGTAGCTACGAGCAGTACTTC.

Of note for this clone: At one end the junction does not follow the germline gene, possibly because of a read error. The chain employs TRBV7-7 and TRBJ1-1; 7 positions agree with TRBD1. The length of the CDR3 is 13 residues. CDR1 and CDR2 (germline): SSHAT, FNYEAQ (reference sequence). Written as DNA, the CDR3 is TGTGCTAGCAGCTTAGAAGGGGGCTCTGAAGCTTTCTTT. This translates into CASSLEGGSEAFF.

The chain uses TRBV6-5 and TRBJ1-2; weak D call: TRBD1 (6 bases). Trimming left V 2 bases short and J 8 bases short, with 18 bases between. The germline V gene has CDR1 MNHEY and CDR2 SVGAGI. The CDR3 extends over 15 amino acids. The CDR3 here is CASSYRTEIGLGYTF. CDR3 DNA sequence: TGTGCCAGCAGTTACCGGACAGAAATCGGTCTGGGCTACACCTTC.

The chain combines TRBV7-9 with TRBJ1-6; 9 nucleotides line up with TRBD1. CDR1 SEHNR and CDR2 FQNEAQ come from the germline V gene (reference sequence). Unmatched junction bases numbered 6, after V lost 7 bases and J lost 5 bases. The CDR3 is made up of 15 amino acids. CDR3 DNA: TGTGCCAGCACCTTGGGACAGGGCGATAATTCACCCCTCCACTTT. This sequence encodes CASTLGQGDNSPLHF.

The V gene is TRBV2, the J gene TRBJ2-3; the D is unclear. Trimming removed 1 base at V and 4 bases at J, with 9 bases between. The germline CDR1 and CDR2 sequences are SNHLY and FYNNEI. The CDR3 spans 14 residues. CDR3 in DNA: TGTGCCAGCAGTGAAGGGCTTCTAGCAGATACGCAGTATTTT. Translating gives CASSEGLLADTQYF.

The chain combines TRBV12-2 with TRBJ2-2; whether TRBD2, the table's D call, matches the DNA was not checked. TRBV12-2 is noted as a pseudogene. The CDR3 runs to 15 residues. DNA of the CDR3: TGTGCAAGTCGCTCACGGGGGACCAGCACCGGGGAGCTGTTTTTT. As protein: CASRSRGTSTGELFF.

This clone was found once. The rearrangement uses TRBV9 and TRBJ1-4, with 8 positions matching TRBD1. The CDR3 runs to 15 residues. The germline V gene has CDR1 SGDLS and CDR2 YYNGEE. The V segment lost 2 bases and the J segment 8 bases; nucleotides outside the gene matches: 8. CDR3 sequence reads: CASSVGTGGREKLFF. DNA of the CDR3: TGTGCCAGCAGCGTCGGGACAGGAGGTAGAGAAAAACTGTTTTTT.

The CDR3, as DNA: TGCGCCAGCAGCTTAGGGACAGGGGACCGCTACACCTTC. Translated, it gives CASSLGTGDRYTF. The chain uses TRBV5-1 and TRBJ1-2; TRBD1 aligns across 10 bases. This CDR3 region has 13 residues. CDR1 and CDR2 from the germline V gene are SGHRS and YFSETQ. The J segment lost 9 bases and the V segment lost 2 bases, leaving 4 bases of the junction unmatched. The whole variable domain, filled in from reference TRBV5-1 and TRBJ1-2, reads KAGVTQTPRYLIKTRGQQVTLSCSPISGHRSVSWYQQTPGQGLQFLFEYFSETQRNKGNFPGRFSGRQFSNSRSEMNVSTLELGDSALYLCASSLGTGDRYTFGSGTRLTVV.

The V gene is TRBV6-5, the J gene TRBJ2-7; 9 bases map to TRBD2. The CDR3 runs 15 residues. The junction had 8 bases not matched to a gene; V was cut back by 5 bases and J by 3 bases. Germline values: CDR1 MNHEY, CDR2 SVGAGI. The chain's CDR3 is CASSTGTSSLYEQYF. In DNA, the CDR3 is TGTGCCAGCAGTACCGGGACTAGCTCCCTCTACGAGCAGTACTTC.

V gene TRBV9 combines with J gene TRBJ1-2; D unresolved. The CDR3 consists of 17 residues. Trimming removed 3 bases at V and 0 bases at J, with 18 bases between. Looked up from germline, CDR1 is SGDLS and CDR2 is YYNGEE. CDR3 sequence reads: CASSASRTRAANYGYTF. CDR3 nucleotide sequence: TGTGCCAGCAGCGCCAGTCGGACTCGAGCAGCTAACTATGGCTACACCTTC.

DNA of the CDR3: TGCAGCGTTGAAGAGGGTCAGGGCTATGGCTACACCTTC. It specifies CSVEEGQGYGYTF. The chain recombines TRBV29-1 with TRBJ1-2, with a weak D call TRBD1 (5 bases). This CDR3 region has 13 residues. Between the trimmed V and J ends, which lost 0 bases and 4 bases, there was a span of 9 bases. Germline-derived CDR1 and CDR2 are SQVTM and ANQGSEA. Based on the CDR3 plus reference TRBV29-1 and TRBJ1-2, the full variable domain is SAVISQKPSRDICQRGTSLTIQCQVDSQVTMMFWYRQQPGQSLTLIATANQGSEATYESGFVIDKFPISRPNLTFSTLTVSNMSPEDSSIYLCSVEEGQGYGYTFGSGTRLTVV.

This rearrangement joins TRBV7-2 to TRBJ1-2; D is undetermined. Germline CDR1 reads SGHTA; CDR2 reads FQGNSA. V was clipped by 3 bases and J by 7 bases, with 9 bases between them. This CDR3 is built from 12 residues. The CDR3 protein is CASSFLHSGYTF. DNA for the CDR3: TGTGCCAGCAGCTTCTTGCACTCTGGCTACACCTTC.

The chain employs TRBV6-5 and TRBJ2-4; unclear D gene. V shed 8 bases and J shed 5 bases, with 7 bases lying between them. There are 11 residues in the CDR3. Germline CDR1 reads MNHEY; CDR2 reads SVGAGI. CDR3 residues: CASASQNIQYF. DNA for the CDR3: TGTGCCAGCGCTTCCCAAAACATTCAGTACTTC.

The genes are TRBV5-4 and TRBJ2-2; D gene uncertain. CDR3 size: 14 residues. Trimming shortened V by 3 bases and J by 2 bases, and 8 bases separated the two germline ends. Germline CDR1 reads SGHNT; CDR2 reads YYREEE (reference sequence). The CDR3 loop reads CASSSDGNTGELFF. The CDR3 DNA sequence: TGTGCCAGCAGCTCGGACGGTAACACCGGGGAGCTGTTTTTT.

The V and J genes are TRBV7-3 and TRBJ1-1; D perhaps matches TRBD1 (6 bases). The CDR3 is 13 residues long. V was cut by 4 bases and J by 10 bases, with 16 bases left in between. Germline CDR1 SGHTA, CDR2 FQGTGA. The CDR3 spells CASSSQRGGVAFF. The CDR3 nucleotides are TGTGCCAGCAGCTCCCAGAGGGGGGGGGTAGCTTTCTTT.

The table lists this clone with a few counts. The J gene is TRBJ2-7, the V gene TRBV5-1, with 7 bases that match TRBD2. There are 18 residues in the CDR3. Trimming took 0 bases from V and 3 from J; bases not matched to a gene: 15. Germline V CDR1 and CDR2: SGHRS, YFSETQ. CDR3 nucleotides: TGCGCCAGCAGCTTGGGAGTTCGCCTAGCGGTCCAATACTACGAGCAGTACTTC. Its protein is CASSLGVRLAVQYYEQYF.